This T cell receptor beta chain was captured by sequencing in a study of blood T cell repertoires in COVID-19. Libraries were prepared by immunoSEQ multiplex PCR; TCRdb keeps only in-frame clonotypes and omits some of them. In the table there are hundreds of thousands of clones, 85% to 90% of which are singletons. The CDR3 is 13 residues long. Trimming left V 2 bases short and J 6 bases short, with 11 bases between. This clonotype was obtained from a man between 50 and 59 years old who had been exposed to COVID-19. The rearrangement uses TRBV12-3 or TRBV12-4 and TRBJ2-7; weak D call: TRBD2 (6 bases). The specimen sequenced was PBMCs or T cells enriched from blood (not recorded which). CDR3: CASSLLGGSEQYV. As DNA, the CDR3 is TGTGCCAGCAGTTTATTGGGGGGATCCGAGCAGTACGTC.